This T cell receptor beta chain was found in a study of OX40 agonist ivuxolimab in advanced cancers. Study as a whole: Administration of intravenous ivuxolimab to patients occurred every 2 weeks at 0.01 to 10 mg/kg. Participants, around 80% male, averaged approximately 56 years of age, ranging from 23 to 79.

To note about this clone: The antigen is undetermined.

The protocol was immunoSEQ multiplex PCR, while the TCRdb copy is restricted to in-frame clones and leaves out a portion. The sample shows about 54,000 clones, 60% to 80% of them seen only once. The study's findings and limits: Expanded clones were, on average, more numerous among CD8+ T cells than CD4+. The CD4+ and CD8+ T cells in the blood had expanded clonally by week 6 at 0.1 to 3.0 mg/kg.

Trimming cost V 1 base and J 2 bases, with 7 bases left between them. In germline, CDR1 is SNHLY, CDR2 FYNNEI. This CDR3 contains 14 residues. This specimen consisted of CD4+ or CD8+ T cells sorted from blood, obtained in a trial of the OX40 agonist ivuxolimab. The chain combines TRBV2 with TRBJ2-3, with no clear D. The TCR originated in an adult with an advanced solid tumor such as melanoma, head and neck, liver or kidney cancer. The CDR3, as DNA: TGTGCCAGCAGTGAAGGCAGAACCACAGATACGCAGTATTTT. This sequence encodes CASSEGRTTDTQYF.